These 3 T cell receptor beta chains share one sample of origin, sequenced in a study of T cells in women clearing cervical HPV infection. Sequenced by immunoSEQ multiplex PCR; TCRdb stores in-frame clones only, minus some. The specimen's table records tens of thousands of clones. Material: blood buffy coat. These receptors originate from a woman aged 18-70 years with a cervical HPV16 infection that either progressed to CIN3+ or cleared (not recorded which).

In terms of frequency, this clone is medium-sized. The sequenced fragment ends 3 residues before the CDR3 boundary, so the rest is inferred from the germline J gene. The chain combines TRBV12-5 with TRBJ1-1, with D possibly TRBD1 on 5 matching bases. V was trimmed by 7 bases and J by 4 bases, leaving 7 bases between them. The CDR3 has 11 residues. Germline V lookup: CDR1 LGHNT, CDR2 FRNRAP. The sequenced CDR3 bases are TGTGCTAGTGCAGGGAGCACTGAA. Translating gives CASAGSTE. The whole CDR3 sequence is CASAGSTEAFF.

With respect to this clone: The DNA ends 3 residues before the CDR3 does, and the rest of the CDR3 is filled in from the germline J gene. The chain employs TRBV7-2 and TRBJ2-3; TRBD1 matches 8 bases. CDR3 length: 14 residues. CDR1 SGHTA and CDR2 FQGNSA come from the germline V gene. Trimming took 1 base from V and 6 from J; bases not matched to a gene: 3. CDR3 DNA (partial): TGTGCCAGCAGCTTAGACAGGGGGATGGATACG. This translates into CASSLDRGMDT. The full CDR3 protein is CASSLDRGMDTQYF.

As for this clone: Read sequence stops 3 residues before the CDR3 end, and the germline J gene provides the missing end. V and J are TRBV2 and TRBJ2-2, with D perhaps matching TRBD1 (6 bases). In germline, CDR1 is SNHLY, CDR2 FYNNEI. The CDR3 is made up of 13 amino acids. The CDR3: CANRGQYNSPLFF. The CDR3 bases that were read are TGTGCCAACCGAGGACAGTATAATTCACCG.